Listed here are 5 T cell receptor beta chains from one sample, sequenced in a study of cytomegalovirus exposure and HLA in healthy donors. Sequencing used immunoSEQ multiplex PCR; TCRdb keeps in-frame clones, though not all of them. The data contain some 66,000 clones, 95% to 98% of them singletons. What was sequenced was PBMCs. The source is a woman aged 18-30 years in good health and CMV-seropositive.

The V call is TRBV27, the J call TRBJ1-5; D call uncertain. The CDR3 totals 13 residues. V was trimmed by 5 bases and J by 0 bases, leaving 5 bases between them. Germline V gene sequence: CDR1 MNHEY, CDR2 SMNVEV (reference sequence). In DNA, the CDR3 is TGTGCCAGCAGTCGAGGTAGCAATCAGCCCCAGCATTTT. Translated: CASSRGSNQPQHF.

This sequence joins TRBV27 and TRBJ2-1, with a tentative D call TRBD1 (7 bases). With 4 bases removed from V and 6 bases from J, the gap between germline ends came to 16 bases. Germline CDR1 reads MNHEY; CDR2 reads SMNVEV (reference sequence). The CDR3 is 15 amino acids. For the CDR3, the DNA is TGTGCCAGCAGTTCAGGGGGGTTCGGGAGCAATGAGCAGTTCTTC. Amino acids: CASSSGGFGSNEQFF.

V usage is TRBV6-6 and J usage is TRBJ2-3, with TRBD2 identical over 8 bases. This CDR3 spans 16 amino acids. Germline loops: CDR1 MNHNY, CDR2 SVGAGI (reference sequence). V was pared by 8 bases and J by 4 bases, with 14 bases of the junction left unmatched. The CDR3 DNA reads as TGTGCCAGCTGTGCGCCGGGGGGGGGAAGGTCAGATACGCAGTATTTT. Translating gives CASCAPGGGRSDTQYF.

V is TRBV29-1 and J is TRBJ2-2; the D gene is possibly TRBD1 (5 bases). The V gene lost 2 bases and the J gene lost 3 bases, with 10 bases spanning the gap. There are 14 residues in the CDR3. Germline assignment: CDR1 SQVTM and CDR2 ANQGSEA. The CDR3 nucleotides are TGCAGCGTTGAAAGGGGAAGGGACACCGGGGAGCTGTTTTTT. This gives the protein CSVERGRDTGELFF.

The V and J genes are TRBV5-1 and TRBJ2-7; TRBD1 matches at 9 bases. The CDR3 contains 15 residues. Trimming at V came to 2 bases and at J to 2 bases, leaving 5 bases not matched to a gene. CDR1 and CDR2 (germline): SGHRS, YFSETQ. The CDR3 DNA reads TGCGCCAGCAGCTTTTTGGGGACAGGGCCCTACGAGCAGTACTTC. Translating it yields CASSFLGTGPYEQYF.